This is a list of T cell receptor beta chains from one sample in a study of identical twins. TCRdb reprocessed the 5' RACE reads via MiXCR and lists one record per CDR3 protein. There are about 500,000 distinct CDR3 sequences in the sample; over 11% occur only once, and 0.95% to 1% lies in the top ten. The same data also went into a second study, on yellow fever vaccine responses in identical twins.

What was sequenced was CD4+ T cells sorted from blood. These receptors all stem from a woman between 18 and 29 years old in good health. Both conserved end residues are part of each CDR3. The D gene is left open where the match is weak. Clone size is shown for a subset of rows, as once, few, many or a class of expanded clone.

j_gene: TRBJ2-5; v_gene: TRBV28; abundance: few; d_gene: TRBD1; CDR3nt: TGTGCCAGCAGTCCAGGGACAGACCAGTACTTC; CDR3aa: CASSPGTDQYF
j_gene: TRBJ2-1; v_gene: TRBV24-1; abundance: NA; d_gene: TRBD2; CDR3nt: TGTGCCACCAGTGATTCGGGCGGGAGTGTCTCCTACAATGAGCAGTTCTTC; CDR3aa: CATSDSGGSVSYNEQFF
j_gene: TRBJ2-3; v_gene: TRBV7-2; abundance: few; d_gene: NA; CDR3nt: TGTGCCAGCAGCCAGGCGGGGAAGCCAACAGATACGCAGTATTTT; CDR3aa: CASSQAGKPTDTQYF
j_gene: TRBJ2-3; v_gene: TRBV2; abundance: NA; d_gene: TRBD2; CDR3nt: TGTGCCAGCACTCTACTAGCGGGAGGGACAGATACGCAGTATTTT; CDR3aa: CASTLLAGGTDTQYF
j_gene: TRBJ2-1; v_gene: TRBV7-2; abundance: NA; d_gene: NA; CDR3nt: TGTGCCAGCAGGCCACCGGGGGGCCGGTGGTTCTTC; CDR3aa: CASRPPGGRWFF
j_gene: TRBJ2-1; v_gene: TRBV7-9; abundance: NA; d_gene: TRBD2; CDR3nt: TGTGCCAGCAGCCTCTTGGGTAGCGGGGGCCGTGAGCAGTTCTTC; CDR3aa: CASSLLGSGGREQFF
j_gene: TRBJ2-7; v_gene: TRBV5-1; abundance: NA; d_gene: TRBD1; CDR3nt: TGCGCCAGCAGCTTGGCCCGGGACAGGGGACCATACGAGCAGTACTTC; CDR3aa: CASSLARDRGPYEQYF
j_gene: TRBJ1-1; v_gene: TRBV27; abundance: NA; d_gene: NA; CDR3nt: TGTGCCAGCAGTTTCGGGGCTGAAGCTTTCTTT; CDR3aa: CASSFGAEAFF
j_gene: TRBJ1-4; v_gene: TRBV2; abundance: NA; d_gene: NA; CDR3nt: TGTGCCAGTTCTATCCTGGTGGATGAAAAACTGTTTTTT; CDR3aa: CASSILVDEKLFF
j_gene: TRBJ2-2; v_gene: TRBV3-1; abundance: NA; d_gene: TRBD2; CDR3nt: TGTGCCAGCAGCCAACGACTAGCGGGGAACACCGGGGAGCTGTTTTTT; CDR3aa: CASSQRLAGNTGELFF
j_gene: TRBJ2-7; v_gene: TRBV11-2; abundance: NA; d_gene: TRBD1; CDR3nt: TGTGCCAGCAGCTGGGGACAGACCAACTCCTACGAGCAGTACTTC; CDR3aa: CASSWGQTNSYEQYF
j_gene: TRBJ2-1; v_gene: TRBV11-1; abundance: NA; d_gene: TRBD1; CDR3nt: TGTGCCAGCATCCTTGGGCAGGGGGCCTACAATGAGCAGTTCTTC; CDR3aa: CASILGQGAYNEQFF
j_gene: TRBJ2-7; v_gene: TRBV7-8; abundance: NA; d_gene: TRBD1; CDR3nt: TGTGCCAGCAGCTTAGGGGACAGTATTTACGAGCAGTACTTC; CDR3aa: CASSLGDSIYEQYF
j_gene: TRBJ2-5; v_gene: TRBV4-1; abundance: NA; d_gene: NA; CDR3nt: TGCGCCAGCAGCCAAGGGAAGGGAAATATTCAAGAGACCCAGTACTTC; CDR3aa: CASSQGKGNIQETQYF
j_gene: TRBJ2-6; v_gene: TRBV12-3/TRBV12-4; abundance: NA; d_gene: NA; CDR3nt: TGTGCCAGCAGTTCTGCCGTCCTGACTTTC; CDR3aa: CASSSAVLTF
j_gene: TRBJ2-1; v_gene: TRBV12-3/TRBV12-4; abundance: few; d_gene: NA; CDR3nt: TGTGCCAGCAGTTTATTGCAGGCAGGCAATGAGCAGTTCTTC; CDR3aa: CASSLLQAGNEQFF
j_gene: TRBJ1-1; v_gene: TRBV10-3; abundance: few; d_gene: NA; CDR3nt: TGTGCCATCAGTGCCGCCACTGAAGCTTTCTTT; CDR3aa: CAISAATEAFF
j_gene: TRBJ2-1; v_gene: TRBV10-3; abundance: NA; d_gene: NA; CDR3nt: TGTGCCATCAGAGAAGGACCGCCTGAGGGGAATGAGCAGTTCTTC; CDR3aa: CAIREGPPEGNEQFF
j_gene: TRBJ2-1; v_gene: TRBV9; abundance: few; d_gene: NA; CDR3nt: TGTGCCAGCAGCCGGGAACTAGCCTCCCCCTACAATGAGCAGTTCTTC; CDR3aa: CASSRELASPYNEQFF
j_gene: TRBJ2-1; v_gene: TRBV27; abundance: NA; d_gene: TRBD1; CDR3nt: TGTGCCAGCAGCCCAAGGACAGGTTCTAACAATGAGCAGTTCTTC; CDR3aa: CASSPRTGSNNEQFF
j_gene: TRBJ2-3; v_gene: TRBV27; abundance: NA; d_gene: NA; CDR3nt: TGTGCCAGCAGTACCTACAGGTCAGATACGCAGTATTTT; CDR3aa: CASSTYRSDTQYF
j_gene: TRBJ2-6; v_gene: TRBV12-3/TRBV12-4; abundance: NA; d_gene: NA; CDR3nt: TGTGCCAGCAGTGACCTTCCAGGGGACGGGGCCAACGTCCTGACTTTC; CDR3aa: CASSDLPGDGANVLTF
j_gene: TRBJ2-4; v_gene: TRBV12-3/TRBV12-4; abundance: few; d_gene: NA; CDR3nt: TGTGCCAGCAGTTTAACGTCGGTAGCCAAAAACATTCAGTACTTC; CDR3aa: CASSLTSVAKNIQYF
j_gene: TRBJ2-7; v_gene: TRBV7-2; abundance: few; d_gene: TRBD1; CDR3nt: TGTGCCAGCAGCCGAAGACAGGGGTACTACGAGCAGTACTTC; CDR3aa: CASSRRQGYYEQYF
j_gene: TRBJ2-3; v_gene: TRBV4-3; abundance: NA; d_gene: TRBD2; CDR3nt: TGCGCCAGCAGCCAAGATTTCCTCGGTAGCGGGAGAACAGATACGCAGTATTTT; CDR3aa: CASSQDFLGSGRTDTQYF
j_gene: TRBJ2-2; v_gene: TRBV4-3; abundance: many; d_gene: TRBD1; CDR3nt: TGCGCCAGCAGCCGGGACAGGGCCGGGGAGCTGTTTTTT; CDR3aa: CASSRDRAGELFF
j_gene: TRBJ1-2; v_gene: TRBV27; abundance: few; d_gene: NA; CDR3nt: TGTGCCAGCAGTCCTGTAATTTTAGGTGGCTACACCTTC; CDR3aa: CASSPVILGGYTF
j_gene: TRBJ1-1; v_gene: TRBV7-2; abundance: many; d_gene: NA; CDR3nt: TGTGCCAGCAGCTCGACAGGCAACCCGGACACTGAAGCTTTCTTT; CDR3aa: CASSSTGNPDTEAFF
j_gene: TRBJ2-7; v_gene: TRBV28; abundance: NA; d_gene: NA; CDR3nt: TGTGCCAGCAGTCCTCAGACCGCTAGCTCCTACGAGCAGTACTTC; CDR3aa: CASSPQTASSYEQYF
j_gene: TRBJ1-2; v_gene: TRBV12-3/TRBV12-4; abundance: few; d_gene: NA; CDR3nt: TGTGCCAGCAGTGTAGACGTATCAAGCTATGGCTACACCTTC; CDR3aa: CASSVDVSSYGYTF
j_gene: TRBJ2-2; v_gene: TRBV6-6; abundance: NA; d_gene: TRBD2; CDR3nt: TGTGCCAGCAACGGGGGGTTGACCGGGGAGCTGTTTTTT; CDR3aa: CASNGGLTGELFF
j_gene: TRBJ2-5; v_gene: TRBV9; abundance: NA; d_gene: TRBD2; CDR3nt: TGTGCCAGCAGCGTATCTAGCGGGAGTCCCCGGGAGACCCAGTACTTC; CDR3aa: CASSVSSGSPRETQYF
j_gene: TRBJ2-1; v_gene: TRBV11-2; abundance: NA; d_gene: NA; CDR3nt: TGTGCCAGCAGCTTAGATTGGTCAAACAATGAGCAGTTCTTC; CDR3aa: CASSLDWSNNEQFF
j_gene: TRBJ2-1; v_gene: TRBV7-9; abundance: few; d_gene: TRBD1; CDR3nt: TGTGCCAGCAGCCCTTCTCTGGACAGGGGGCATGAGCAGTTCTTC; CDR3aa: CASSPSLDRGHEQFF
j_gene: TRBJ2-3; v_gene: TRBV4-3; abundance: few; d_gene: NA; CDR3nt: TGCGCCAGCAGCCAAGATAGAGGGATGAGTTCAGATACGCAGTATTTT; CDR3aa: CASSQDRGMSSDTQYF
j_gene: TRBJ2-7; v_gene: TRBV29-1; abundance: few; d_gene: TRBD2; CDR3nt: TGCAGCGTTGCTGGACTAGCGGGAGTACGGGCTGGGTCCTACGAGCAGTACTTC; CDR3aa: CSVAGLAGVRAGSYEQYF
j_gene: TRBJ2-7; v_gene: TRBV5-1; abundance: few; d_gene: NA; CDR3nt: TGCGCCAGCAGCTTGGACGGGGTCCCGGGATACGAGCAGTACTTC; CDR3aa: CASSLDGVPGYEQYF
j_gene: TRBJ1-5; v_gene: TRBV12-3/TRBV12-4; abundance: many; d_gene: TRBD1; CDR3nt: TGTGCCAGCAGTTTGGGGACAGGGCGATATCAGCCCCAGCATTTT; CDR3aa: CASSLGTGRYQPQHF
j_gene: TRBJ2-3; v_gene: TRBV6-4; abundance: NA; d_gene: NA; CDR3nt: TGTGCCAGCAGTGCCCGCACGTGCACAGATACGCAGTATTTT; CDR3aa: CASSARTCTDTQYF
j_gene: TRBJ2-5; v_gene: TRBV28; abundance: few; d_gene: TRBD2; CDR3nt: TGTGCCAGCAGCAAACTAGCGGGAGGGGGGACCCAGTACTTC; CDR3aa: CASSKLAGGGTQYF
j_gene: TRBJ2-1; v_gene: TRBV5-1; abundance: NA; d_gene: NA; CDR3nt: TGCGCCAGCAGCTTTTCTCCGGATGGGAATGAGCAGTTCTTC; CDR3aa: CASSFSPDGNEQFF
j_gene: TRBJ1-5; v_gene: TRBV20-1; abundance: few; d_gene: TRBD1; CDR3nt: TGCAGTGCTAGAGTGGGGACAGGGAGCCAGCCCCAGCATTTT; CDR3aa: CSARVGTGSQPQHF